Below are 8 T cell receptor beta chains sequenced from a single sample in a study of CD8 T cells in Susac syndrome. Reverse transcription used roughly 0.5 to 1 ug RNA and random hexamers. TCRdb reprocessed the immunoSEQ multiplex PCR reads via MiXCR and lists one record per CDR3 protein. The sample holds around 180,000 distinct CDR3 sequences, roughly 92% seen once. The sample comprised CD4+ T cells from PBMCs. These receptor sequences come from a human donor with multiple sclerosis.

In DNA, the CDR3 is TGTGCCAGCAGTTTATTGGACTTTGGTGAAAAACTGTTTTTT. Protein product: CASSLLDFGEKLFF. J is TRBJ1-4 and V is TRBV28; D not certain. The CDR3 runs 14 residues. Germline-derived CDR1 and CDR2 are MDHEN and SYDVKM. Trimming shortened V by 1 base and J by 7 bases, and 10 bases separated the two germline ends. Full variable domain (outside the CDR3, taken from reference TRBV28 and TRBJ1-4): DVKVTQSSRYLVKRTGEKVFLECVQDMDHENMFWYRQDPGLGLRLIYFSYDVKMKEKGDIPEGYSVSREKKERFSLILESASTNQTSMYLCASSLLDFGEKLFFGSGTQLSVL.

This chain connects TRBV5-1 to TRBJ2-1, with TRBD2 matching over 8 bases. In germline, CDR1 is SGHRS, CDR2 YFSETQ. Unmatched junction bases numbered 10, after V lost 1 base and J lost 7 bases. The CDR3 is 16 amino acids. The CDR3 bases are TGCGCCAGCAGCTTGCGTACGGGAGGGCCTAGTAATGAGCAGTTCTTC. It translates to CASSLRTGGPSNEQFF.

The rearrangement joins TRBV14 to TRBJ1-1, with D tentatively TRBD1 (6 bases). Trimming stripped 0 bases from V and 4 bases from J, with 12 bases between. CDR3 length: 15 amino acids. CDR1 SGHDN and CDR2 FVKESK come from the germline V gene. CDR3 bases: TGTGCCAGCAGCCAAGATACCGGGGGCGGCACTGAAGCTTTCTTT. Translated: CASSQDTGGGTEAFF.

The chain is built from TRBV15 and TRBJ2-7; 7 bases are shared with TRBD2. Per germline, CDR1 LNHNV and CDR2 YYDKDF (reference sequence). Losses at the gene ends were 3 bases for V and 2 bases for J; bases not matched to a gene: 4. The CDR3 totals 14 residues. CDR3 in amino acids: CATSRLAGPYEQYF. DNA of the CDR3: TGTGCCACCAGCAGGTTAGCGGGTCCCTACGAGCAGTACTTC.

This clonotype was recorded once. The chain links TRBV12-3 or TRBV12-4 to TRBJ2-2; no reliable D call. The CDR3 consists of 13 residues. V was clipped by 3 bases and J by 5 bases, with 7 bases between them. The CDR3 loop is CASSFSTTGELFF. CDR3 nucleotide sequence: TGTGCCAGCAGTTTCAGCACAACCGGGGAGCTGTTTTTT.

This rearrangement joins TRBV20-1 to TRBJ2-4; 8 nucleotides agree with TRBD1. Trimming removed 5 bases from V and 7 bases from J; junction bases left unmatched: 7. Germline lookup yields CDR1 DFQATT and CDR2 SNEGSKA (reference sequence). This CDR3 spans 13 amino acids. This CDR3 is CSAPDRVSNIQYF. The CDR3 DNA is TGCAGTGCTCCGGACAGGGTGAGCAACATTCAGTACTTC.

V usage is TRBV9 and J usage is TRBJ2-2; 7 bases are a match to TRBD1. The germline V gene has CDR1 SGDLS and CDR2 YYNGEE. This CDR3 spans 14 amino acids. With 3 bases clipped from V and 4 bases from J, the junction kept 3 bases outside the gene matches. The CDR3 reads CASSDRQGTGELFF. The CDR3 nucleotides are TGTGCCAGCAGCGACAGACAGGGCACCGGGGAGCTGTTTTTT.

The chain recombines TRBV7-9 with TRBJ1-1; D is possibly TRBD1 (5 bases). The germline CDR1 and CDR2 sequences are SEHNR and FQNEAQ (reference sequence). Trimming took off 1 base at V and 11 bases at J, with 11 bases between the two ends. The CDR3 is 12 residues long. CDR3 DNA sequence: TGTGCCAGCAGCTTAGAACCCGAGGGGGCTTTCTTT. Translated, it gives CASSLEPEGAFF.